The 22 T cell receptor beta chains listed next were all sequenced from one sample in a study of blood T cell repertoires in COVID-19. TCRdb's copy holds only in-frame clones and misses some; the assay was immunoSEQ multiplex PCR. The sample yields roughly 150,000 clones, roughly 87% seen once. The sequencing input was peripheral blood. Receptors originate from a human donor in a cohort sampled during active COVID-19.

V is TRBV18 and J is TRBJ1-1; no clear D. V gave up 3 bases and J gave up 6 bases, with 11 bases separating them. The CDR3 loop spans 13 amino acids. Germline V CDR1 and CDR2: KGHSH, LQKENI. In DNA form, the CDR3 reads TGTGCCAGCTCACCCTACGTTGAGGCTGAAGCTTTCTTT. This codes for CASSPYVEAEAFF.

The chain uses TRBV6-1 and TRBJ1-5, with TRBD1 matching 7 bases. Germline V gives CDR1 MNHNS, CDR2 SASEGT. The length of the CDR3 is 13 residues. With 3 bases clipped from V and 9 bases from J, the junction kept 5 bases outside the gene matches. The CDR3 region has the DNA TGTGCCAGCAGTGACAGAGGGGACAGGCCCCAGCATTTT. Its protein is CASSDRGDRPQHF.

This clone was counted between two and nine times. The same CDR3 is also encoded by other DNA sequences in this sample. The J gene is TRBJ1-6, the V gene TRBV11-2, with D unclear. CDR1 and CDR2 from the germline V gene are SGHAT and FQNNGV. V was trimmed by 3 bases and J by 9 bases, leaving 9 bases between them. The CDR3 consists of 13 residues. The CDR3 region has the DNA TGTGCCAGCAGCTTCGCCGGAGGTTCACCCCTCCACTTT. Amino acid sequence: CASSFAGGSPLHF.

V is TRBV7-6 and J is TRBJ1-2; unclear D gene. The CDR3 is 15 residues long. CDR1 and CDR2 from the germline V gene are SGHVS and FNYEAQ. V shed 5 bases and J shed 2 bases, with 15 bases lying between them. The CDR3 protein is CASSPQSAGNYGYTF. CDR3 coding DNA: TGTGCCAGCAGCCCCCAATCGGCGGGGAACTATGGCTACACCTTC.

The chain combines TRBV19 with TRBJ2-1; D gene unclear. V lost 7 bases and J lost 2, with 12 bases in between. Looked up from germline, CDR1 is LNHDA and CDR2 is SQIVND (reference sequence). This CDR3 comprises 14 residues. CDR3 sequence reads: CASIGRKPYNEQFF. CDR3 bases: TGTGCCAGTATTGGGCGAAAACCCTACAATGAGCAGTTCTTC. Full variable domain (outside the CDR3, taken from reference TRBV19 and TRBJ2-1): DGGITQSPKYLFRKEGQNVTLSCEQNLNHDAMYWYRQDPGQGLRLIYYSQIVNDFQKGDIAEGYSVSREKKESFPLTVTSAQKNPTAFYLCASIGRKPYNEQFFGPGTRLTVL.

V and J are TRBV7-3 and TRBJ2-2; D unclear. Trimming removed 5 bases from V and 5 bases from J, with 9 bases in between. The CDR3 covers 13 residues. Germline CDR1 reads SGHTA; CDR2 reads FQGTGA. The CDR3 bases are TGTGCCAGCAGCGCGGTTGGTACCGGGGAGCTGTTTTTT. Translation gives CASSAVGTGELFF.

This clone came up a few times. The V and J genes are TRBV21-1 and TRBJ2-5; TRBD2 is the table's D call, not checked against the DNA. TRBV21-1 is a documented pseudogene. This CDR3 contains 17 residues. The CDR3 loop is CASRGWASGRHWETQYF. The CDR3 coding sequence is TGTGCCAGCAGGGGGTGGGCTAGCGGGAGACATTGGGAGACCCAGTACTTC.

The chain employs TRBV6-5 and TRBJ1-2, with no clear D. The CDR3 runs 15 residues. Germline CDR1 is MNHEY and CDR2 is SVGAGI. Trimming stripped 0 bases from V and 1 base from J, with 9 bases between. CDR3 sequence: CASSYSSEGNYGYTF. The CDR3 bases are TGTGCCAGCAGTTACTCGAGTGAGGGTAACTATGGCTACACCTTC.

The gene calls are TRBV6-1 and TRBJ1-3; possible D gene TRBD1, 5 bases. V shed 3 bases and J shed 0 bases, with 12 bases lying between them. Germline loops: CDR1 MNHNS, CDR2 SASEGT. This CDR3 is built from 16 residues. CDR3 in amino acids: CASSDGTPSSGNTIYF. CDR3 sequence (DNA): TGTGCCAGCAGTGATGGGACTCCTAGCTCTGGAAACACCATATATTTT.

This chain links TRBV7-9 with TRBJ2-7; D perhaps matches TRBD1 (6 bases). Looked up from germline, CDR1 is SEHNR and CDR2 is FQNEAQ (reference sequence). Trimming removed 6 bases at V and 6 bases at J, with 15 bases between. The CDR3 runs to 13 residues. CDR3 sequence (DNA): TGTGCCAGCAGACCCCCCACAGGGACCGAGCAGTACTTC. Translation gives CASRPPTGTEQYF.

This chain links TRBV28 with TRBJ1-1, with no clear D. The CDR3 loop spans 14 amino acids. V shed 5 bases and J shed 3 bases, with 13 bases lying between them. Germline CDR1 MDHEN, CDR2 SYDVKM. This CDR3 reads CASSLSRPYTEAFF. CDR3 sequence (DNA): TGTGCCAGCAGTCTCTCGCGGCCCTACACTGAAGCTTTCTTT.

The chain has TRBV6-5 and TRBJ1-4, with a tentative D call TRBD1 (6 bases). The CDR3 covers 15 residues. Trimming shortened V by 0 bases and J by 2 bases, and 7 bases separated the two germline ends. CDR1 and CDR2 (germline): MNHEY, SVGAGI. The CDR3 protein is CASSYSGATNEKLFF. The CDR3 nucleotides are TGTGCCAGCAGTTACTCGGGGGCCACTAATGAAAAACTGTTTTTT.

The V and J genes are TRBV7-9 and TRBJ2-7, with D possibly being TRBD2 (6 bases). The V and J ends lost 0 bases and 0 bases respectively, with 15 bases between them. The CDR3 spans 17 residues. Germline assignment: CDR1 SEHNR and CDR2 FQNEAQ (reference sequence). CDR3 protein: CASSLALETRVSYEQYF. The CDR3 coding sequence is TGTGCCAGCAGCTTAGCGCTTGAGACTAGAGTCTCCTACGAGCAGTACTTC.

The CDR3 sequence: CASSLGQISGANVLTF. In DNA, the CDR3 is TGTGCCAGCAGCTTGGGACAGATCTCTGGGGCCAACGTCCTGACTTTC. The chain has TRBV5-4 and TRBJ2-6, with a tentative D call TRBD1 (5 bases). The V end was cut by 0 bases, the J end by 0 bases, with 7 bases between. There are 16 residues in the CDR3. Per the germline V gene, CDR1 is SGHNT and CDR2 is YYREEE (reference sequence).

This chain uses TRBV11-2 with TRBJ1-2; the D is unclear. V dropped 2 bases and J dropped 0 bases, with 13 bases sitting between them. CDR1 and CDR2 (germline): SGHAT, FQNNGV. The length of the CDR3 is 16 residues. CDR3 nucleotide sequence: TGTGCCAGCAGCTTATTGTGGGCTTCTTCTAACTATGGCTACACCTTC. The encoded protein is CASSLLWASSNYGYTF.

The chain has TRBV6-5 and TRBJ1-5; 10 bases are shared with TRBD1. J lost 4 bases, V lost 6 bases, and 6 bases had no gene match. Per the germline V gene, CDR1 is MNHEY and CDR2 is SVGAGI. CDR3 length: 15 residues. The CDR3 loop reads CASRPGQGINQPQHF. The DNA for the CDR3 is TGTGCCAGCAGGCCGGGACAGGGGATAAATCAGCCCCAGCATTTT.

CDR3 sequence (DNA): TGTGCCAGCAGTTACACACTTCGGACAGGGGGCAATCAGCCCCAGCATTTT. Its protein is CASSYTLRTGGNQPQHF. This chain connects TRBV6-2 or TRBV6-3 to TRBJ1-5; 9 bases map to TRBD1. CDR1 is MNHEY and CDR2 is SVGEGT in the germline V gene. This CDR3 is built from 17 residues. With 2 bases clipped from V and 2 bases from J, the junction kept 7 bases outside the gene matches.

In this sample, this clone turned up once. The chain couples TRBV2 to TRBJ2-7; maybe TRBD2 (6 bases). V was trimmed by 3 bases and J by 7 bases, leaving 10 bases between them. This CDR3 region has 12 residues. CDR1 SNHLY and CDR2 FYNNEI come from the germline V gene. The chain's CDR3 is CASSEGLLEQYF. CDR3 DNA sequence: TGTGCCAGCAGTGAGGGACTCTTGGAGCAGTACTTC. The complete variable domain, with remaining parts taken from reference TRBV2 and TRBJ2-7, reads EPEVTQTPSHQVTQMGQEVILRCVPISNHLYFYWYRQILGQKVEFLVSFYNNEISEKSEIFDDQFSVERPDGSNFTLKIRSTKLEDSAMYFCASSEGLLEQYFGPGTRLTVT.

The chain joins TRBV12-3 or TRBV12-4 to TRBJ2-5; D may be TRBD2 (6 bases). The CDR3 is made up of 13 amino acids. Trimming stripped 5 bases from V and 4 bases from J, with 11 bases between. CDR3 nucleotide sequence: TGTGCCAGCAGTCCGGGACTGAGAGAGACCCAGTACTTC. As protein: CASSPGLRETQYF.

The chain has TRBV28 and TRBJ1-1; D call uncertain. Germline assignment: CDR1 MDHEN and CDR2 SYDVKM. The length of the CDR3 is 13 residues. V lost 8 bases to trimming and J lost 1 base, with 11 bases between them. The CDR3 spells CASGGFGNTEAFF. CDR3 bases: TGTGCCAGCGGAGGTTTTGGGAACACTGAAGCTTTCTTT.

The CDR3 here is CASRGTVKSYEQYF. The CDR3 nucleotides read TGTGCCAGCAGGGGGACAGTTAAATCCTACGAGCAGTACTTC. This chain uses TRBV27 with TRBJ2-7; 7 bases match TRBD1. CDR1 MNHEY and CDR2 SMNVEV come from the germline V gene (reference sequence). Trimming at V came to 6 bases and at J to 1 base, leaving 6 bases not matched to a gene. The CDR3 loop spans 14 amino acids.

This clone was recorded once. The V call is TRBV7-8, the J call TRBJ2-3; D unresolved. Germline V gene lookup returns CDR1 SGHVS and CDR2 FQNEAQ. The CDR3 totals 11 residues. Trimming stripped 3 bases from V and 5 bases from J, with 3 bases between. As DNA, the CDR3 is TGTGCCAGCAGCTTTCAAGATACGCAGTATTTT. It specifies CASSFQDTQYF.